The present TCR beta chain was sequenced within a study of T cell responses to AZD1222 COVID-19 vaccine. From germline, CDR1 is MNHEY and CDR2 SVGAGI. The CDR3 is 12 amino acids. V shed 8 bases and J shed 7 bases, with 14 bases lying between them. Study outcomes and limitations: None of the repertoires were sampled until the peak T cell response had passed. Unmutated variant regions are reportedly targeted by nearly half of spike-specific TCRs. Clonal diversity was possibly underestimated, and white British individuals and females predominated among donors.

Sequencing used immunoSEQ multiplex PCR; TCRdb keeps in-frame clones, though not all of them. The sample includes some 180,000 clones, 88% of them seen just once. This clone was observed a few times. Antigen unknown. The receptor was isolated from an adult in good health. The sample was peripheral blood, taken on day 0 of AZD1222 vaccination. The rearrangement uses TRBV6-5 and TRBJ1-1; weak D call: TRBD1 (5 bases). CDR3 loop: CASSRDVYEAFF. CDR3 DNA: TGTGCCAGCTCTAGGGACGTATATGAAGCTTTCTTT.